The source of this TCR beta chain is a study of T cells in Graves' hyperthyroidism and ophthalmopathy. Regions amplified from RNA transcripts were the TCR beta CDR3 regions. First-round RT-PCR with HTBI primers amplified the TCR CDR3 region. TCRdb re-analysed the multiplex PCR reads in MiXCR, keeping a single row per CDR3 protein. The profile covers some 600,000 distinct CDR3 sequences, with over 11% appearing a single time and roughly 5.7% taken by the ten largest. Trimming cost V 3 bases and J 9 bases, with 12 bases left between them. Germline V gene sequence: CDR1 MDHEN, CDR2 SYDVKM. The CDR3 contains 12 residues. This clonotype appeared many times.

The rearrangement links TRBV28 to TRBJ2-7; TRBD2 is a possible D gene (6 bases). Specimen: blood. The sequence was collected from a woman younger than 45 with Graves' hyperthyroidism that later progressed to Graves' ophthalmopathy. The CDR3 reads CASSFDGGVQYF. The CDR3 coding sequence is TGTGCCAGCAGTTTTGACGGAGGGGTGCAGTACTTC.